The clone carrying this T cell receptor (beta chain) was seen a handful of times. This sample is part of a study of human T cells and chemical hapten exposure. Study as a whole: For the roughly 25-week duration of the study, patients were given weekly doses of diphenylcyclopropenone on the scalp.

This CDR3 has 14 residues. J lost 1 base, V lost 1 base, and 0 bases had no gene match. Germline CDR1 reads SGHNT; CDR2 reads YYREEE (reference sequence). The time point was: patch test 1, 2 weeks after DPC sensitization. The treatment denotes: therapeutic diphenylcyclopropenone sensitization with weekly scalp DPC. TCRdb processed the RACE reads anew with MiXCR; each CDR3 protein has one entry. The repertoire holds 85,000 or so distinct CDR3 sequences, with roughly a tenth as singletons. V and J are TRBV5-4 and TRBJ2-3; TRBD2 aligns across 7 bases. This sample comprised whole blood, obtained in connection with sensitization to the hapten diphenylcyclopropenone (DPC). This receptor was identified in a woman in her 50s with alopecia areata. Some clones in this sample may be carry-over from other donors' samples. The CDR3 sequence is CASSLTSGTDTQYF. The CDR3 DNA reads as TGTGCCAGCAGCTTGACTAGCGGCACAGATACGCAGTATTTT. Variable domain in full (rest from reference TRBV5-4 and TRBJ2-3): ETGVTQSPTHLIKTRGQQVTLRCSSQSGHNTVSWYQQALGQGPQFIFQYYREEENGRGNFPPRFSGLQFPNYSSELNVNALELDDSALYLCASSLTSGTDTQYFGPGTRLTVL.